These 25 T cell receptor beta chains were all obtained from the same sample, sequenced in a study of T cells in Graves' hyperthyroidism and ophthalmopathy. What was amplified from RNA transcripts were TCR beta CDR3 regions. In the first-round RT-PCR of the TCR CDR3, the HTBI primer set was used. TCRdb called the multiplex PCR reads again in MiXCR, with one record for every CDR3 protein. This table has 460,000 or so distinct CDR3 sequences, about an eighth appearing once. Sequenced material: blood. The receptors derive from a woman aged 18-35 years with Graves' hyperthyroidism.

The genes are TRBV27 and TRBJ2-1; 11 bases agree with TRBD2. The ends lost 8 bases at V and 12 bases at J; junction bases unmatched: 9. Germline CDR1 MNHEY, CDR2 SMNVEV (reference sequence). The CDR3 spans 13 residues. DNA of the CDR3: TGTGCCAGCTCTCTAACTAGCGGGAGACTGCAGTTCTTC. Its protein product is CASSLTSGRLQFF.

The table lists this clonotype with a few counts. This rearrangement joins TRBV4-2 to TRBJ2-1; D is undetermined. This CDR3 has 14 residues. The V gene lost 0 bases and the J gene lost 4 bases, with 7 bases spanning the gap. CDR1 and CDR2 from the germline V gene are LGHNA and YNFKEQ. CDR3 in DNA: TGTGCCAGCAGCCAAGACGGTAGTTACAATGAGCAGTTCTTC. It codes for CASSQDGSYNEQFF.

This clonotype was seen ten or more times. The chain recombines TRBV20-1 with TRBJ1-1, with 9 bases matching TRBD1. Per germline, CDR1 DFQATT and CDR2 SNEGSKA (reference sequence). V dropped 0 bases and J dropped 5; count of bases not matched to a gene: 4. The CDR3 consists of 14 residues. The CDR3 region has the DNA TGCAGTGCTAGAGATTGGGGACAGGGTACTGAAGCTTTCTTT. It is translated as CSARDWGQGTEAFF.

The V call is TRBV27, the J call TRBJ1-5; D unclear. The germline V gene encodes CDR1 MNHEY and CDR2 SMNVEV (reference sequence). Trimming stripped 4 bases from V and 3 bases from J, with 4 bases between. This CDR3 has 12 amino acids. DNA of the CDR3: TGTGCCAGCAGTTCGTACAATCAGCCCCAGCATTTT. It yields the protein CASSSYNQPQHF.

This chain uses TRBV20-1 with TRBJ2-3; D is uncertain. Deletions cut 1 base from V and 0 bases from J, with 14 bases between. CDR1 DFQATT and CDR2 SNEGSKA come from the germline V gene (reference sequence). This CDR3 region has 16 residues. DNA for the CDR3: TGCAGTGCTAGAGGCTTGGTTGGCGTAAGCACAGATACGCAGTATTTT. As protein: CSARGLVGVSTDTQYF.

This clonotype was picked up many times. The chain uses TRBV10-2 and TRBJ2-1; the D gene is possibly TRBD1 (6 bases). The CDR3 loop spans 15 amino acids. V lost 2 bases to trimming and J lost 0 bases, with 8 bases between them. The germline V gene encodes CDR1 WSHSY and CDR2 SAAADI. CDR3 DNA: TGCGCCAGCAGTGAGCAGGGGTTCTCCTACAATGAGCAGTTCTTC. It is translated as CASSEQGFSYNEQFF.

This chain links TRBV5-1 with TRBJ1-2, with 9 nucleotides matching TRBD1. Trimming at V came to 4 bases and at J to 7 bases, leaving 5 bases not matched to a gene. The CDR3 loop spans 13 amino acids. Germline CDR1 reads SGHRS; CDR2 reads YFSETQ. Written as DNA, the CDR3 is TGCGCCAGCAGCCTGGGACAGGGTACTGGCTACACCTTC. Translated: CASSLGQGTGYTF.

This clonotype was seen many times. The chain joins TRBV19 to TRBJ2-1; TRBD2 might be the D (6 bases). The germline V gene encodes CDR1 LNHDA and CDR2 SQIVND (reference sequence). The CDR3 has 16 residues. Trimming removed 6 bases at V and 6 bases at J, with 21 bases between. For the CDR3, the DNA is TGTGCCAGTAGCGACTCACGGGCTAGCGTATCCAATGAGCAGTTCTTC. This encodes CASSDSRASVSNEQFF.

Many counts were recorded for this clonotype. The V and J genes are TRBV2 and TRBJ1-4, with D perhaps matching TRBD1 (6 bases). Germline V CDR1 and CDR2: SNHLY, FYNNEI. This CDR3 region has 14 residues. Trimming took off 5 bases at V and 7 bases at J, with 14 bases between the two ends. CDR3 residues: CASSYVTGAEKLFF. The CDR3 nucleotides are TGTGCCAGCAGTTATGTGACGGGGGCTGAAAAACTGTTTTTT.

The genes are TRBV27 and TRBJ2-5, with 15 positions matching TRBD2. This CDR3 contains 17 residues. After removal of 5 bases from V and 7 bases from J, the junction contained 11 bases not matched to a gene. CDR1 and CDR2 (germline): MNHEY, SMNVEV (reference sequence). The CDR3 spells CASSPSPGLAGGVTQYF. CDR3 coding DNA: TGTGCCAGCAGTCCTTCCCCCGGACTAGCGGGAGGGGTGACCCAGTACTTC.

This clonotype was detected many times. The chain has TRBV12-3 or TRBV12-4 and TRBJ1-1; TRBD1 agrees at 11 bases. Trimming took 1 base from V and 5 from J; bases not matched to a gene: 6. CDR3 length: 16 amino acids. The CDR3 loop reads CASSLDGTGGRTEAFF. In DNA, the CDR3 is TGTGCCAGCAGTTTAGACGGGACAGGGGGTCGGACTGAAGCTTTCTTT.

In this sample, this clonotype turned up many times. The chain recombines TRBV2 with TRBJ1-3; D gene ambiguous. CDR3 length: 15 residues. V lost 4 bases and J lost 4, with 14 bases in between. Germline assignment: CDR1 SNHLY and CDR2 FYNNEI. CDR3 DNA sequence: TGTGCCAGCAGTGCACTGGGTTTGTTAGGAAACACCATATATTTT. Its protein is CASSALGLLGNTIYF.

This clonotype was observed at least ten times. The rearrangement uses TRBV2 and TRBJ2-2; D remains ambiguous. Germline CDR1 reads SNHLY; CDR2 reads FYNNEI. The CDR3 has 14 residues. The ends were cut back, 6 bases at V and 2 bases at J, with 10 bases in the middle. The CDR3 coding sequence is TGTGCCAGCAGGAGAACAGACAACACCGGGGAGCTGTTTTTT. This codes for CASRRTDNTGELFF.

This sequence joins TRBV24-1 and TRBJ2-1, with 10 positions matching TRBD2. Germline CDR1 KGHDR, CDR2 SFDVKD. There are 19 residues in the CDR3. V trimming: 3 bases; J trimming: 0 bases; junction bases outside the gene matches: 10. The CDR3 bases are TGTGCCACCAGTGATCCCTCCAGGGTAGCGGGAGGCTCCTACAATGAGCAGTTCTTC. Its protein product is CATSDPSRVAGGSYNEQFF.

The sample holds a few counts of this clonotype. The rearrangement links TRBV6-5 to TRBJ1-4; 9 bases fit TRBD1. The germline gives CDR1 MNHEY, CDR2 SVGAGI. The CDR3 extends over 15 amino acids. V trimming: 4 bases; J trimming: 8 bases; junction bases outside the gene matches: 8. The CDR3 DNA reads TGTGCCAGCAGTTCAATGGGGACAGGGTTAGAAAAACTGTTTTTT. Protein: CASSSMGTGLEKLFF.

This clonotype came up many times. The chain recombines TRBV12-3 or TRBV12-4 with TRBJ1-4; 10 bases agree with TRBD1. J gave up 5 bases and V 5 bases, and 8 bases lay outside the gene matches. The CDR3 loop spans 16 amino acids. This chain's CDR3 is CASSARTGGPNEKLFF. The CDR3 DNA sequence: TGTGCCAGCAGTGCTCGGACAGGGGGACCAAATGAAAAACTGTTTTTT.

This clonotype was counted many times. The genes are TRBV6-1 and TRBJ2-5; D uncertain. The CDR3 consists of 15 residues. Trimming pared 8 bases from V and 5 bases from J, leaving 21 bases between. The germline CDR1 and CDR2 sequences are MNHNS and SASEGT. CDR3 sequence reads: CASSPSRLPQETQYF. CDR3 nucleotides: TGTGCCAGCTCCCCATCGCGCTTACCCCAGGAGACCCAGTACTTC.

A note on this clonotype: A read error may explain this, as a much larger clone is one base away. The J gene is TRBJ2-1, the V gene TRBV3-1; D perhaps matches TRBD2 (6 bases). The germline gives CDR1 LGHDT, CDR2 YNNKEL (reference sequence). The CDR3 runs 17 residues. CDR3 sequence reads: CASSHQGGRMSYNGQFF. The CDR3 bases are TGTGCCAGCAGCCATCAAGGAGGGAGAATGTCCTACAATGGGCAGTTCTTC.

This clonotype was picked up many times. V usage is TRBV30 and J usage is TRBJ1-2, with 7 nucleotides matching TRBD1. This CDR3 has 12 residues. The germline V gene has CDR1 GTSNPN and CDR2 SVGIG (reference sequence). V shed 1 base and J 6 bases; nucleotides not matched to a gene: 2. The DNA for the CDR3 is TGTGCCTGGAGTGGGGACAGACATGGCTACACCTTC. Residues: CAWSGDRHGYTF.

There are many counts of this clonotype. The gene calls are TRBV29-1 and TRBJ1-1; 9 nucleotides agree with TRBD1. Germline CDR1 is SQVTM and CDR2 is ANQGSEA. The CDR3 has 14 amino acids. V lost 7 bases and J lost 4; bases outside the gene matches: 10. The DNA of the CDR3 is TGCAGCGAAACCAAAACAGGGGGCGGCACTGAAGCTTTCTTT. Residues: CSETKTGGGTEAFF. The variable domain in full, with the rest retrieved from reference TRBV29-1 and TRBJ1-1, is SAVISQKPSRDICQRGTSLTIQCQVDSQVTMMFWYRQQPGQSLTLIATANQGSEATYESGFVIDKFPISRPNLTFSTLTVSNMSPEDSSIYLCSETKTGGGTEAFFGQGTRLTVV.

Ten or more counts support this clonotype. The chain employs TRBV18 and TRBJ2-7; D unresolved. Germline V gene sequence: CDR1 KGHSH, CDR2 LQKENI. The CDR3 is 13 amino acids. V shed 0 bases and J shed 2 bases, with 5 bases lying between them. The CDR3 sequence: CASSPPQTYEQYF. The CDR3 nucleotides are TGTGCCAGCTCACCACCGCAGACCTACGAGCAGTACTTC.

This clonotype was detected once. This chain links TRBV20-1 with TRBJ1-2, with no clear D. Germline CDR1 reads DFQATT; CDR2 reads SNEGSKA (reference sequence). CDR3 size: 14 residues. Trimming removed 6 bases at V and 3 bases at J, with 17 bases between. CDR3 sequence (DNA): TGCAGTGCCGAGACGGAAGTCGGGGACTATGGCTACACCTTC. It is translated as CSAETEVGDYGYTF.

This clonotype was seen repeatedly, ten times or more. This rearrangement joins TRBV27 to TRBJ2-7, with D uncertain. The CDR3 has 13 residues. Trimming pared 3 bases from V and 1 base from J, leaving 7 bases between. Germline CDR1 reads MNHEY; CDR2 reads SMNVEV (reference sequence). The CDR3 here is CASSLGKSYEQYF. As DNA, the CDR3 is TGTGCCAGCAGTTTGGGTAAATCCTACGAGCAGTACTTC.

This clonotype was seen ten or more times. This chain connects TRBV30 to TRBJ2-1; TRBD2 matches at 9 bases. V lost 0 bases and J lost 7; bases outside the gene matches: 10. The CDR3 is made up of 16 amino acids. Germline V gene data show CDR1 as GTSNPN and CDR2 as SVGIG (reference sequence). This CDR3 is CAWSVRGGRVTNEQFF. The CDR3 coding sequence is TGTGCCTGGAGTGTACGTGGCGGGAGGGTCACGAATGAGCAGTTCTTC.

This clonotype was observed at least ten times. The genes are TRBV6-1 and TRBJ2-7; perhaps TRBD1 as D (5 bases). Per the germline V gene, CDR1 is MNHNS and CDR2 is SASEGT. The V end was cut by 9 bases, the J end by 1 base, with 13 bases between. The CDR3 is 13 residues long. CDR3 coding DNA: TGTGCCAGTCAGACAGCTAATTCCTACGAGCAGTACTTC. Its protein product is CASQTANSYEQYF.